This T cell receptor (beta chain) was profiled in a study of blood T cell repertoires in COVID-19. Background on the study: COVID-19 samples from acute and convalescent phases originated in the United States, Italy and Spain. PBMCs, B-cell-depleted T cells, or T cells provided the cDNA or gDNA that made up the material.

Original processing notes: By means of reference gene primer amplification, nucleated cell counts were estimated. The method was immunoSEQ multiplex PCR; TCRdb's version includes in-frame clones alone and lacks a portion of them. V, J and clone size are taken as reported in that table, and D and trimming were inferred from the DNA itself. The repertoire holds tens of thousands of clones, with about 85% as singletons. This CDR3 comprises 15 residues. The junction had 11 bases not matched to a gene; V was cut back by 5 bases and J by 5 bases. Germline V CDR1 and CDR2: SGHVS, FQNEAQ. Sequenced material: peripheral blood. The receptor was derived from a man older than 75 with acute or convalescent COVID-19. V and J are TRBV7-8 and TRBJ2-5, with TRBD2 identical over 7 bases. In DNA form, the CDR3 reads TGTGCCAGCAGCCCGGACCGTAAGGGAGGGGAGACCCAGTACTTC. This translates into CASSPDRKGGETQYF.